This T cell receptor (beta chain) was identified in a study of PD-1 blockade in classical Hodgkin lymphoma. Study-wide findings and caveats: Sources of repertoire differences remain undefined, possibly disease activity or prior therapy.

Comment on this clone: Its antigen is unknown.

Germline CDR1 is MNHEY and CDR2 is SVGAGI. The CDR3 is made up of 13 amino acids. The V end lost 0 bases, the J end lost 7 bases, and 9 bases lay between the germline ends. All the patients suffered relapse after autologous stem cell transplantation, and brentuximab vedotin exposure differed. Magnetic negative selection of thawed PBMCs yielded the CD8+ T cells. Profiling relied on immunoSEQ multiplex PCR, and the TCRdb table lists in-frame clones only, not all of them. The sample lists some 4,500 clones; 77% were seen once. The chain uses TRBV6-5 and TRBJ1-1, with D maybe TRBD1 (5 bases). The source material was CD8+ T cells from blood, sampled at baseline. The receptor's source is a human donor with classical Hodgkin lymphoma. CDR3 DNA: TGTGCCAGCAGTTACTCTGCCCAGGGTGAAGCTTTCTTT. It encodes CASSYSAQGEAFF.